This entry concerns a single T cell receptor beta chain. Antigen: not known. V was clipped by 6 bases and J by 0 bases; unmatched bases: 9. Looked up from germline, CDR1 is SNHLY and CDR2 is FYNNEI. There are 16 residues in the CDR3. This sample was taken from a study of regulatory T cells in long-lasting Graves disease. Background on the study: In persistent Graves' disease, antithyroid drugs had been taken for over 5 years and TSH receptor antibodies stayed positive.

The time point here: persistent/refractory GD, antithyroid drugs over 5 years with positive TRAb. From PBMCs, RNA was extracted and then used to make the TCR library. With EDTA tubes as the receptacles, nine milliliters of peripheral blood were drawn. Study-wide points: With persistent disease, TRBV28, TRBJ1-2 and TRBJ2-5 were the favored segments. Study of thyroid tissue was not done, with only peripheral blood studied.

Combining iRepertoire HTBI primers with Arm-PCR of CDR3 regions, the authors built TCR beta libraries. TCRdb re-analysed the multiplex PCR reads in MiXCR, keeping a single row per CDR3 protein. The sample includes around 450,000 distinct CDR3 sequences, 20% to 25% of them seen just once. This clonotype originated in a female donor with Graves disease. V gene TRBV2 combines with J gene TRBJ1-1, with 8 nucleotides matching TRBD1. The sample in question was peripheral blood mononuclear cells (PBMCs), obtained when the disease was refractory, from a patient treated with antithyroid drugs. In DNA, the CDR3 is TGTGCCAGCAGCCGACAGGGGTTTAACATGAACACTGAAGCTTTCTTT. It codes for CASSRQGFNMNTEAFF.